The clone carrying this TCR beta chain was found once. The antigen is undetermined. This entry belongs to a study of T cells in localized non-small cell lung cancer. Findings and limits, study-wide: One tumor region alone was sequenced, and heterogeneity therefore remains possible. Patients showing higher blood T cell density tended to see longer overall survival. Adjacent uninvolved lung tissue had the highest T cell clonality, exceeding tumor. When the top 100 tumor clones were examined, a median approximately 54 of them also appeared in the adjacent lung, which was paired and uninvolved.

Data came from immunoSEQ multiplex PCR; TCRdb stores just in-frame clones and leaves some out. The table includes about 52,000 clones, about 87% detected once. The length of the CDR3 is 14 residues. V lost 5 bases to trimming and J lost 8 bases; unmatched junction nucleotides: 9. CDR1 and CDR2 (germline): SGHDT, YYEEEE. Material: PBMCs, obtained before any cancer treatment. The sequence was obtained from a female donor with stage II lung adenocarcinoma. V and J are TRBV5-6 and TRBJ2-3; 9 positions agree with TRBD2. CDR3 amino acids: CASRSTGTSSTQYF. DNA for the CDR3: TGTGCCAGCAGATCCACCGGGACTAGCAGTACGCAGTATTTT.